Following are 21 T cell receptor beta chains from one sample sequenced in a study of blood T cell repertoires in COVID-19. Only in-frame clones appear in the TCRdb table, and some are missing; sequencing was by immunoSEQ multiplex PCR. This sample has under 70,000 clones, with about nine tenths found just once. Sequencing was done on a sample of peripheral blood. Receptors originate from a woman in her fifties or sixties with COVID-19, enrolled during active disease.

The chain has TRBV7-2 and TRBJ2-1, with 12 bases fitting TRBD2. V shed 1 base, J shed 6 bases, and the junction held 1 base outside the gene matches. The CDR3 is 15 amino acids. CDR1 is SGHTA and CDR2 is FQGNSA in the germline V gene. The CDR3 DNA sequence: TGTGCCAGCAGCTTAGGGACTAGCGGGGCCAATGAGCAGTTCTTC. Translating gives CASSLGTSGANEQFF.

The chain recombines TRBV15 with TRBJ1-4, with D maybe TRBD1 (6 bases). The CDR3 loop spans 14 amino acids. Germline values: CDR1 LNHNV, CDR2 YYDKDF (reference sequence). The V end lost 0 bases, the J end lost 8 bases, and 10 bases lay between the germline ends. The CDR3 loop reads CATSREADSEKLFF. The CDR3, as DNA: TGTGCCACCAGCAGAGAAGCGGACAGCGAAAAACTGTTTTTT.

A single count supports this clone. The chain couples TRBV7-9 to TRBJ2-3; a weak D match, TRBD1 (6 bases). Trimming shortened V by 1 base and J by 3 bases, and 8 bases separated the two germline ends. Germline V gene data show CDR1 as SEHNR and CDR2 as FQNEAQ (reference sequence). This CDR3 has 14 amino acids. This CDR3 reads CASSLGGRTDTQYF. The CDR3 DNA reads TGTGCCAGCAGCTTAGGGGGGCGTACAGATACGCAGTATTTT.

A few counts support this clone. The chain couples TRBV6-2 or TRBV6-3 to TRBJ2-4; D remains unclear. The V end was cut by 4 bases, the J end by 0 bases, with 10 bases between. The CDR3 runs 15 residues. Germline V gene data show CDR1 as MNHEY and CDR2 as SVGEGT. The chain's CDR3 is CASSSPVLAKNIQYF. DNA of the CDR3: TGTGCCAGCAGTTCCCCGGTACTAGCCAAAAACATTCAGTACTTC.

This clone was detected a few times. The chain has TRBV30 and TRBJ1-3; D remains unclear. This CDR3 has 16 amino acids. Germline CDR1 is GTSNPN and CDR2 is SVGIG (reference sequence). V was clipped by 0 bases and J by 7 bases, with 19 bases between them. CDR3 amino acids: CAWSVNPGNGWNTIYF. DNA of the CDR3: TGTGCCTGGAGTGTTAATCCGGGAAATGGATGGAACACCATATATTTT.

This chain links TRBV19 with TRBJ2-7, with no clear D. This CDR3 is 14 amino acids long. The germline V and J ends were trimmed by 5 bases and 0 bases, with 11 bases remaining between them. From germline, CDR1 is LNHDA and CDR2 SQIVND (reference sequence). This chain's CDR3 is CASSRVDTSYEQYF. In nucleotides, the CDR3 is TGTGCCAGTAGTCGTGTAGATACCTCCTACGAGCAGTACTTC.

The V gene is TRBV6-5, the J gene TRBJ2-2, with no clear D. V was pared by 4 bases and J by 3 bases, with 9 bases between. The length of the CDR3 is 14 residues. The germline V gene encodes CDR1 MNHEY and CDR2 SVGAGI. The CDR3 DNA sequence: TGTGCCAGCAGTTCTACAGCATACACCGGGGAGCTGTTTTTT. Translating gives CASSSTAYTGELFF.

This chain joins TRBV28 and TRBJ1-1; TRBD1 might be the D (5 bases). The CDR3 has 14 amino acids. Trimming pared 4 bases from V and 1 base from J, leaving 10 bases between. The V gene's germline CDR1 is MDHEN and CDR2 SYDVKM. The CDR3, as DNA: TGTGCCAGCAGTTGGGCAGGGAAGAACACTGAAGCTTTCTTT. This translates into CASSWAGKNTEAFF.

The chain joins TRBV7-9 to TRBJ2-3; D call uncertain. Deletions cut 5 bases from V and 2 bases from J, with 17 bases between. Per germline, CDR1 SEHNR and CDR2 FQNEAQ (reference sequence). This CDR3 contains 16 residues. This CDR3 is CASSPTSAEFTDTQYF. CDR3 nucleotide sequence: TGTGCCAGCAGCCCCACGTCTGCGGAGTTCACAGATACGCAGTATTTT.

This chain connects TRBV5-4 to TRBJ1-6; tentatively, D is TRBD1 (6 bases). Germline V gives CDR1 SGHNT, CDR2 YYREEE (reference sequence). The length of the CDR3 is 16 residues. Trimming left V 2 bases short and J 8 bases short, with 17 bases between. CDR3: CASSFWQGLKDSPLHF. The DNA of the CDR3 is TGTGCCAGCAGCTTTTGGCAGGGGCTGAAGGATTCACCCCTCCACTTT.

The chain has TRBV4-3 and TRBJ2-1, with D unresolved. Per germline, CDR1 LGHNA and CDR2 YSLEER. The CDR3 consists of 17 residues. With 1 base removed from V and 2 bases from J, the gap between germline ends came to 15 bases. The CDR3 here is CASSQGILWSTYNEQFF. The CDR3 DNA follows: TGCGCCAGCAGCCAAGGGATTTTGTGGAGTACCTACAATGAGCAGTTCTTC.

In its sample, this clone was seen once. The chain is built from TRBV28 and TRBJ2-7, with 8 bases identical to TRBD1. The CDR3 is made up of 14 amino acids. Looked up from germline, CDR1 is MDHEN and CDR2 is SYDVKM. V lost 7 bases to trimming and J lost 4 bases; unmatched junction nucleotides: 9. The CDR3 spells CASINRDRSYEQYF. The CDR3 DNA follows: TGTGCCAGCATTAACCGGGACAGGAGTTACGAGCAGTACTTC.

The rearrangement links TRBV6-5 to TRBJ2-2, with 8 bases that match TRBD2. The CDR3 loop spans 15 amino acids. Germline V gene lookup returns CDR1 MNHEY and CDR2 SVGAGI. The V gene end was trimmed by 4 bases and the J gene end by 4 bases; junction bases not matched to a gene: 5. As DNA, the CDR3 is TGTGCCAGCAGTTCCGCGGGGGGCACCACCGGGGAGCTGTTTTTT. Residues: CASSSAGGTTGELFF.

The chain has TRBV10-1 and TRBJ2-3; the match to TRBD2 covers 13 bases. Trimming at V came to 2 bases and at J to 4 bases, leaving 3 bases not matched to a gene. Germline assignment: CDR1 WNHNN and CDR2 SYGVQD (reference sequence). This CDR3 has 16 amino acids. The CDR3 DNA reads TGCGCCAGCAGTGAGGGACTAGCGGGAGTGTCAGATACGCAGTATTTT. Amino acid sequence: CASSEGLAGVSDTQYF.

The chain has TRBV19 and TRBJ1-1, with D perhaps matching TRBD1 (5 bases). The CDR3 covers 16 residues. V lost 4 bases, J lost 8 bases, and 23 bases lay in between. Germline CDR1 LNHDA, CDR2 SQIVND (reference sequence). CDR3 loop: CASSTDRAPGGAEAFF. The DNA for the CDR3 is TGTGCCAGTAGTACCGACCGGGCCCCCGGGGGAGCGGAAGCTTTCTTT.

The rearrangement links TRBV10-3 to TRBJ2-1; 7 bases align to TRBD2. There are 16 residues in the CDR3. Germline assignment: CDR1 ENHRY and CDR2 SYGVKD. V lost 0 bases, J lost 4 bases, and 6 bases stayed unmatched. This CDR3 reads CAISESPSGLYNEQFF. CDR3 nucleotides: TGTGCCATCAGTGAGTCTCCTAGCGGCCTATACAATGAGCAGTTCTTC.

The chain recombines TRBV15 with TRBJ2-2; TRBD1 matches 7 bases. CDR1 LNHNV and CDR2 YYDKDF come from the germline V gene (reference sequence). V shed 8 bases and J 1 base; nucleotides not matched to a gene: 1. The CDR3 runs to 13 residues. CDR3 region: CATGTVNTGELFF. The CDR3 DNA is TGTGCCACCGGGACAGTGAACACCGGGGAGCTGTTTTTT.

This chain links TRBV2 with TRBJ1-5; D call uncertain. This CDR3 contains 13 residues. CDR1 and CDR2 from the germline V gene are SNHLY and FYNNEI. Trimming took 4 bases from V and 6 from J, leaving 10 bases between them. The CDR3 spells CASSVGVLQPQHF. DNA of the CDR3: TGTGCCAGCAGTGTCGGGGTCCTTCAGCCCCAGCATTTT.

This clone showed up just once. This sequence joins TRBV19 and TRBJ2-3; unclear D gene. CDR3 size: 14 residues. Germline CDR1 and CDR2: LNHDA and SQIVND (reference sequence). The V end was cut by 9 bases, the J end by 1 base, with 14 bases between. The CDR3 loop is CARLTQLGTDTQYF. In DNA form, the CDR3 reads TGTGCCAGACTGACCCAGCTAGGCACAGATACGCAGTATTTT.

The V and J genes are TRBV28 and TRBJ2-7; unclear D gene. The CDR3 spans 14 residues. V dropped 3 bases and J dropped 5 bases, with 14 bases sitting between them. Germline CDR1 MDHEN, CDR2 SYDVKM. The CDR3 DNA follows: TGTGCCAGCAGTTTCCGTTGGAGAATCCACGAGCAGTACTTC. It yields the protein CASSFRWRIHEQYF.

The sample holds a few counts of this clone. V usage is TRBV27 and J usage is TRBJ2-1; 7 positions agree with TRBD1. The CDR3 is made up of 12 amino acids. After removal of 4 bases from V and 9 bases from J, the junction contained 3 bases not matched to a gene. The V gene's germline CDR1 is MNHEY and CDR2 SMNVEV (reference sequence). CDR3 in amino acids: CASSSQGFEQFF. CDR3 DNA sequence: TGTGCCAGCAGTTCACAGGGGTTTGAGCAGTTCTTC.